Listed here are 23 T cell receptor beta chains from one sample, sequenced in a study of beta chain features in type 1 diabetes. The whole isolated RNA underwent reverse transcription, so sequencing captured expressed TCRB transcripts. Measured with immunoSEQ multiplex PCR; TCRdb has only the in-frame clones, and not every one. The sample has hundreds of thousands of clones; around 15% are singletons. Sequenced: naive CD4+ T cells from blood. The origin of the receptors is a man aged 18 to 29 in good health.

This rearrangement joins TRBV11-2 to TRBJ1-1; D call uncertain. CDR3 length equals 11 residues. V shed 4 bases and J shed 3 bases, with 3 bases lying between them. CDR1 SGHAT and CDR2 FQNNGV come from the germline V gene. CDR3 bases: TGTGCCAGCAGCTACCACACTGAAGCTTTCTTT. It yields the protein CASSYHTEAFF.

The CDR3 reads CASNTGGPTAGELFF. In DNA, the CDR3 is TGCGCCAGCAACACGGGAGGGCCGACGGCCGGGGAGCTGTTTTTT. The chain employs TRBV5-1 and TRBJ2-2, with 8 positions matching TRBD2. Germline-derived CDR1 and CDR2 are SGHRS and YFSETQ. The CDR3 contains 15 residues. The ends lost 6 bases at V and 6 bases at J; junction bases unmatched: 10.

This clone has just a few counts. The V and J genes are TRBV9 and TRBJ2-7; TRBD1 or TRBD2 may be the D gene (6 bases each). The CDR3 is made up of 14 amino acids. CDR1 is SGDLS, CDR2 YYNGEE, per germline. Trimming took off 4 bases at V and 5 bases at J, with 16 bases between the two ends. CDR3 nucleotides: TGTGCCAGCAGCTCCAGAGGGGGGTACAACGAGCAGTACTTC. Protein product: CASSSRGGYNEQYF.

This chain joins TRBV20-1 and TRBJ1-1; D is unresolved. The CDR3 extends over 11 amino acids. V dropped 8 bases and J dropped 1 base, with 8 bases sitting between them. Germline CDR1 DFQATT, CDR2 SNEGSKA (reference sequence). In DNA form, the CDR3 reads TGCAGTTTTAGAGAGAACACTGAAGCTTTCTTT. Protein product: CSFRENTEAFF.

The rearrangement uses TRBV14 and TRBJ1-1; unclear D gene. CDR1 is SGHDN and CDR2 is FVKESK in the germline V gene. This CDR3 region has 12 residues. Trimming removed 2 bases from V and 12 bases from J, with 13 bases in between. The CDR3 region is CASSQITLRTFF. The DNA for the CDR3 is TGTGCCAGCAGCCAAATCACCCTTCGGACTTTCTTT.

This clone showed up just a few times. V is TRBV5-4 and J is TRBJ1-2; no clear D gene. The CDR3 sequence is 11 residues long. CDR1 and CDR2 (germline): SGHNT, YYREEE (reference sequence). V dropped 4 bases and J dropped 10 bases, with 11 bases sitting between them. For the CDR3, the DNA is TGTGCCAGCAGCCGCTACCAGCTCTACACCTTC. Protein: CASSRYQLYTF.

The chain employs TRBV7-2 and TRBJ1-5; D is unclear. V was trimmed by 0 bases and J by 0 bases, leaving 6 bases between them. The germline CDR1 and CDR2 sequences are SGHTA and FQGNSA. The CDR3 is 15 amino acids. The CDR3 bases are TGTGCCAGCAGCTTAGCCCGGGGTAGCAATCAGCCCCAGCATTTT. Its translation is CASSLARGSNQPQHF. Drawing the rest from reference TRBV7-2 and TRBJ1-5, the complete variable domain is GAGVSQSPSNKVTEKGKDVELRCDPISGHTALYWYRQSLGQGLEFLIYFQGNSAPDKSGLPSDRFSAERTGGSVSTLTIQRTQQEDSAVYLCASSLARGSNQPQHFGDGTRLSIL.

In regard to this clone: Additional DNA sequences in this sample encode the identical CDR3. V usage is TRBV29-1 and J usage is TRBJ1-1, with 7 bases matching TRBD1. CDR3 length: 11 amino acids. The J segment lost 4 bases and the V segment lost 6 bases, leaving 2 bases of the junction unmatched. The germline V gene encodes CDR1 SQVTM and CDR2 ANQGSEA. The CDR3 protein is CSVQGVTEAFF. CDR3 bases: TGCAGCGTCCAGGGGGTCACTGAAGCTTTCTTT.

This clone has just one count. This chain links TRBV18 with TRBJ1-2; 9 bases are shared with TRBD1. The CDR3 sequence is 14 residues long. Germline CDR1 reads KGHSH; CDR2 reads LQKENI. Germline trimming cut 5 bases from V and 6 bases from J; bases unmatched to any gene: 7. The CDR3 region is CASSINGQGNGYTF. The CDR3 DNA reads as TGTGCCAGCTCAATTAATGGACAGGGGAATGGCTACACCTTC. Complete variable domain (other parts from reference TRBV18 and TRBJ1-2): NAGVMQNPRHLVRRRGQEARLRCSPMKGHSHVYWYRQLPEEGLKFMVYLQKENIIDESGMPKERFSAEFPKEGPSILRIQQVVRGDSAAYFCASSINGQGNGYTFGSGTRLTVV.

V gene TRBV13 combines with J gene TRBJ2-7, with TRBD2 matching over 12 bases. Germline CDR1 is PRHDT and CDR2 is FYEKMQ (reference sequence). J was trimmed by 4 bases and V by 4 bases; bases with no gene match: 29. CDR3 size: 23 residues. The CDR3 coding sequence is TGTGCCAGCAGCTCACACGAAAGGGGGAACAGGGTCAGGCTAGCGGGAGGGCCGTACGAGCAGTACTTC. This encodes CASSSHERGNRVRLAGGPYEQYF.

This clone was found a few times. The rearrangement joins TRBV13 to TRBJ2-5, with D possibly TRBD2 on 6 matching bases. The last part of the DNA fits TRBJ2-7 better; the J call may be wrong. Germline V CDR1 and CDR2: PRHDT, FYEKMQ (reference sequence). The CDR3 is 14 residues long. The CDR3 reads CASSFWGELREQYF. The DNA of the CDR3 is TGTGCCAGCAGCTTCTGGGGGGAACTCCGCGAGCAGTACTTC.

As to this clone: Other DNA sequences in this specimen translate into the identical CDR3. This chain connects TRBV30 to TRBJ1-1; D uncertain. V lost 0 bases and J lost 1, with 6 bases in between. This CDR3 contains 13 residues. Germline CDR1 and CDR2: GTSNPN and SVGIG (reference sequence). This CDR3 is CAWSVQENTEAFF. CDR3 DNA sequence: TGTGCCTGGAGTGTACAAGAGAACACTGAAGCTTTCTTT.

V is TRBV19 and J is TRBJ2-1; 8 bases map to TRBD2. Germline loops: CDR1 LNHDA, CDR2 SQIVND (reference sequence). V lost 5 bases to trimming and J lost 12 bases; unmatched junction nucleotides: 9. The CDR3 is 13 amino acids. The CDR3 loop is CASSLVAGLGQFF. The CDR3 coding sequence is TGTGCCAGTAGTCTAGTAGCGGGATTGGGGCAGTTCTTC.

This clone was counted only a few times. The J gene is TRBJ2-1, the V gene TRBV11-3; no reliable D call. The V gene lost 0 bases and the J gene lost 10 bases, with 7 bases spanning the gap. This CDR3 spans 12 amino acids. Germline values: CDR1 SGHNT, CDR2 YENEEA. Here the CDR3 reads CASSLDESEQFF. Written as DNA, the CDR3 is TGTGCCAGCAGCTTAGATGAGTCGGAGCAGTTCTTC.

The gene calls are TRBV6-1 and TRBJ1-1; D possibly corresponds to TRBD1 (6 bases). The CDR3 sequence is 13 residues long. The V and J ends lost 5 bases and 1 base respectively, with 8 bases between them. CDR1 is MNHNS, CDR2 SASEGT, per germline. The CDR3 DNA follows: TGTGCCAGCAGTTCGGACAGGAACACTGAAGCTTTCTTT. It translates to CASSSDRNTEAFF.

This clone was counted only a few times. The CDR3 nucleotides are TGTGCCAGCACCTCCGGGGACAGGGGGAGCTCCTACGAGCAGTACTTC. Residues: CASTSGDRGSSYEQYF. The chain employs TRBV13 and TRBJ2-7, with 11 positions matching TRBD1. The CDR3 is made up of 16 amino acids. Germline V gene sequence: CDR1 PRHDT, CDR2 FYEKMQ (reference sequence). Trimming removed 7 bases from V and 0 bases from J; junction bases left unmatched: 8.

V is TRBV6-1 and J is TRBJ1-5, with D possibly being TRBD1 (5 bases). Trimming pared 4 bases from V and 3 bases from J, leaving 10 bases between. The CDR3 totals 14 residues. Germline CDR1 is MNHNS and CDR2 is SASEGT. This chain's CDR3 is CASSVVGANQPQHF. Here the CDR3 DNA reads TGTGCCAGCAGTGTGGTCGGGGCCAATCAGCCCCAGCATTTT.

The chain carries TRBV5-6 and TRBJ2-5; a weak D match, TRBD2 (5 bases). Trimming removed 0 bases from V and 4 bases from J, with 10 bases in between. Germline loops: CDR1 SGHDT, CDR2 YYEEEE. The CDR3 runs to 14 residues. The CDR3 spells CASSLAGVRETQYF. The CDR3 DNA follows: TGTGCCAGCAGCTTGGCCGGGGTTAGAGAGACCCAGTACTTC.

The chain employs TRBV10-3 and TRBJ2-7, with TRBD2 as a possible D gene (5 bases). V lost 4 bases to trimming and J lost 3 bases, with 7 bases between them. Germline V gives CDR1 ENHRY, CDR2 SYGVKD. The CDR3 runs to 12 residues. The CDR3 region is CAISAGNYEQYF. In nucleotides, the CDR3 is TGTGCCATCAGTGCCGGGAACTACGAGCAGTACTTC.

The chain uses TRBV7-3 and TRBJ1-1, with 7 positions matching TRBD1. CDR1 is SGHTA, CDR2 FQGTGA, per germline. The CDR3 covers 14 residues. V was pared by 5 bases and J by 1 base, with 4 bases of the junction left unmatched. The CDR3 here is CASSPGTANTEAFF. The CDR3 DNA sequence: TGTGCCAGCAGCCCAGGGACAGCGAACACTGAAGCTTTCTTT. The full variable domain, in which reference TRBV7-3 and TRBJ1-1 provide the parts outside the CDR3, is GAGVSQTPSNKVTEKGKYVELRCDPISGHTALYWYRQSLGQGPEFLIYFQGTGAADDSGLPNDRFFAVRPEGSVSTLKIQRTERGDSAVYLCASSPGTANTEAFFGQGTRLTVV.

CDR3 nucleotide sequence: TGCAGCGTTGTAGGGGATAGCACCGGGGAGCTGTTTTTT. It encodes CSVVGDSTGELFF. The chain recombines TRBV29-1 with TRBJ2-2; a weak D match, TRBD1 (5 bases). The V end was cut by 4 bases, the J end by 4 bases, with 10 bases between. In germline, CDR1 is SQVTM, CDR2 ANQGSEA. This CDR3 contains 13 residues.

With respect to this clone: Other nucleotide sequences from this sample produce the same CDR3. In nucleotides, the CDR3 is TGTGCCAGCAGTGGACAGGGCGGCACAGATACGCAGTATTTT. It yields the protein CASSGQGGTDTQYF. This sequence joins TRBV6-4 and TRBJ2-3, with 7 bases identical to TRBD1. The CDR3 is 14 amino acids. V dropped 4 bases and J dropped 1; count of bases not matched to a gene: 2. The germline V gene has CDR1 MRHNA and CDR2 SNTAGT.

The chain combines TRBV30 with TRBJ2-7, with TRBD1 identical over 9 bases. The V gene's germline CDR1 is GTSNPN and CDR2 SVGIG (reference sequence). J was trimmed by 6 bases and V by 2 bases; bases with no gene match: 8. The CDR3 contains 14 residues. This CDR3 is CAWSILTGGLEQYF. In nucleotides, the CDR3 is TGTGCCTGGAGTATTTTGACAGGGGGACTCGAGCAGTACTTC.